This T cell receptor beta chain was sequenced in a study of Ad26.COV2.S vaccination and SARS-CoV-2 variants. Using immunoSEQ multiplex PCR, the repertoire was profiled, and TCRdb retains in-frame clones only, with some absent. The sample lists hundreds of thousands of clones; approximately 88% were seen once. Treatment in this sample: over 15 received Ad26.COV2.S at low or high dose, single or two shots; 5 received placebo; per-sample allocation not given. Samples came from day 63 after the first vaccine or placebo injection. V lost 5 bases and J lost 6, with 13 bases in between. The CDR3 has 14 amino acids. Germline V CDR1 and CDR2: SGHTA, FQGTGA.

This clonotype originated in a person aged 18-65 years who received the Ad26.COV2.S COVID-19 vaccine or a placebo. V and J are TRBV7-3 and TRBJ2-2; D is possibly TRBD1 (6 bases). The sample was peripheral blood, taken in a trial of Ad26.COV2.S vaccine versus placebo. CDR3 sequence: CASSPGHGSGELFF. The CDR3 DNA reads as TGTGCCAGCAGCCCGGGACACGGTTCCGGGGAGCTGTTTTTT.